The following is a TCR beta chain sequence with its context. These data are taken from a study of OX40 agonist ivuxolimab in advanced cancers. In the study overall: Ivuxolimab is an agonistic anti-OX40 (CD134) antibody, and patients were treated with it. Of the patients, three showed partial responses, one with hepatocellular carcinoma and two with cutaneous melanoma.

Germline V gene sequence: CDR1 SGDLS, CDR2 YYNGEE. The trim removed 4 bases at V and 2 bases at J, leaving 5 bases unmatched. This CDR3 region has 14 residues. Generated by immunoSEQ multiplex PCR, the TCRdb table keeps only in-frame clones and is missing some. The sample lists under 85,000 clones, 85% occurring once. The sample consisted of CD4+ or CD8+ T cells sorted from blood, taken in a trial of the OX40 agonist ivuxolimab. This receptor was identified in an adult with an advanced solid tumor such as melanoma, head and neck, liver or kidney cancer. The rearrangement links TRBV9 to TRBJ2-7; 8 bases are shared with TRBD1. CDR3 sequence (DNA): TGTGCCAGCAGCCCAGTGACAGGGGCCTACGAGCAGTACTTC. It specifies CASSPVTGAYEQYF.